Below are 9 T cell receptor beta chains sequenced from a single sample in a study of cytomegalovirus exposure and HLA in healthy donors. PCR primers comprised 60 Vbeta and 13 Jbeta primers. Method: immunoSEQ multiplex PCR; TCRdb's copy keeps in-frame clones and lacks some. The sample holds 60,000 to 80,000 clones, 62% seen once. The sequencing sample was made of PBMCs. The receptors stem from a young man in good health and CMV-seronegative.

This clone appeared a single time. The rearrangement joins TRBV5-8 to TRBJ1-1; D call uncertain. Trimming took 1 base from V and 1 from J, leaving 17 bases between them. The germline V gene has CDR1 SGHTS and CDR2 YDEGEE. The CDR3 has 17 residues. CDR3 DNA sequence: TGTGCCAGCAGCTTGAATCGAGGCACCCCTTGGAACACTGAAGCTTTCTTT. Protein product: CASSLNRGTPWNTEAFF. The variable domain in full, completed from reference TRBV5-8 and TRBJ1-1, reads EAGVTQSPTHLIKTRGQQATLRCSPISGHTSVYWYQQALGLGLQFLLWYDEGEERNRGNFPPRFSGRQFPNYSSELNVNALELEDSALYLCASSLNRGTPWNTEAFFGQGTRLTVV.

The J gene is TRBJ2-2, the V gene TRBV2, with TRBD2 matching 11 bases. CDR3 size: 17 residues. The germline gives CDR1 SNHLY, CDR2 FYNNEI. Trimming cost V 1 base and J 2 bases; bases outside gene matches: 3. The CDR3 loop reads CASSEGSGGDNTGELFF. CDR3 in DNA: TGTGCCAGCAGTGAAGGTAGCGGGGGGGATAACACCGGGGAGCTGTTTTTT.

Concerning this clone itself: Within the sample, other DNA sequences also encode this same CDR3. The chain employs TRBV4-1 and TRBJ2-7; 11 positions agree with TRBD1. V gave up 6 bases and J gave up 2 bases; unmatched junction bases: 6. CDR3 length: 15 residues. CDR1 MGHRA and CDR2 YSYEKL come from the germline V gene. CDR3 in amino acids: CASSPGQGATYEQYF. As DNA, the CDR3 is TGCGCCAGCAGTCCCGGACAGGGGGCCACCTACGAGCAGTACTTC.

This clone showed up just once. The sample has other DNA sequences that encode this CDR3 too. The chain recombines TRBV5-6 with TRBJ1-1; 7 bases match TRBD1. Germline V gene lookup returns CDR1 SGHDT and CDR2 YYEEEE. The length of the CDR3 is 13 residues. V gave up 4 bases and J gave up 4 bases; unmatched junction bases: 4. The CDR3 reads CASSPTGSTEAFF. In DNA, the CDR3 is TGTGCCAGCAGCCCGACAGGGTCCACTGAAGCTTTCTTT.

The V call is TRBV30, the J call TRBJ2-3; the D is unclear. The V gene's germline CDR1 is GTSNPN and CDR2 SVGIG (reference sequence). V was pared by 0 bases and J by 4 bases, with 11 bases between. The CDR3 contains 14 residues. The CDR3 loop reads CAWSVRGVADTQYF. The CDR3 coding sequence is TGTGCCTGGAGTGTACGCGGCGTGGCAGATACGCAGTATTTT.

This clone was observed a handful of times. The J gene is TRBJ2-1, the V gene TRBV7-9; 13 bases are a match to TRBD2. The germline gives CDR1 SEHNR, CDR2 FQNEAQ (reference sequence). J gave up 8 bases and V 5 bases, and 6 bases lay outside the gene matches. The CDR3 is 15 residues long. Here the CDR3 DNA reads TGTGCCAGCAGCAAACTAGCGGGGGGGCAAGATGAGCAGTTCTTC. It codes for CASSKLAGGQDEQFF.

The V call is TRBV29-1, the J call TRBJ1-4; the D is unclear. CDR1 and CDR2 (germline): SQVTM, ANQGSEA. V was trimmed by 3 bases and J by 8 bases, leaving 7 bases between them. The CDR3 runs 11 residues. The CDR3 DNA follows: TGCAGCGTTGATTCACGGGAAAAACTGTTTTTT. It encodes CSVDSREKLFF.

This clone has more than one count but fewer than ten. The chain recombines TRBV6-4 with TRBJ2-5; tentatively, D is TRBD2 (5 bases). CDR3 size: 13 residues. Germline assignment: CDR1 MRHNA and CDR2 SNTAGT. V lost 2 bases, J lost 9 bases, and 13 bases lay in between. The CDR3 reads CASSDGDSRAQYF. The CDR3 nucleotides read TGTGCCAGCAGTGACGGTGATTCGAGGGCCCAGTACTTC.

This clone has just a few counts. The rearrangement uses TRBV30 and TRBJ2-7; no clear D gene. The CDR3 spans 13 residues. Germline CDR1 and CDR2: GTSNPN and SVGIG (reference sequence). V lost 2 bases and J lost 3, with 11 bases in between. CDR3: CAWSPLRNYEQYF. The CDR3 DNA sequence: TGTGCCTGGAGTCCCCTCAGGAACTACGAGCAGTACTTC.